This entry lists 25 T cell receptor beta chains sequenced from one sample in a study of blood T cell repertoires in COVID-19. The assay was immunoSEQ multiplex PCR, and TCRdb's table has in-frame clones only and misses some. The table has approximately 70,000 clones, 80% to 85% seen once; the top ten hold around 4.1%. Input material: peripheral blood. These receptors came from a woman aged 55-70 years with acute or convalescent COVID-19.

The chain is built from TRBV6-5 and TRBJ1-2, with a tentative D call TRBD1 (6 bases). With 4 bases removed from V and 2 bases from J, the gap between germline ends came to 8 bases. This CDR3 has 13 amino acids. CDR1 MNHEY and CDR2 SVGAGI come from the germline V gene. CDR3 in amino acids: CASSWTANYGYTF. The CDR3, as DNA: TGTGCCAGCAGTTGGACAGCCAACTATGGCTACACCTTC.

The table lists this clone with a few counts. The chain employs TRBV4-2 and TRBJ1-6; TRBD1 might be the D (6 bases). The ends were cut back, 1 base at V and 3 bases at J, with 13 bases in the middle. Germline V gene lookup returns CDR1 LGHNA and CDR2 YNFKEQ. There are 17 residues in the CDR3. Written as DNA, the CDR3 is TGTGCCAGCAGCCAAGGACGCACAGGGAACTATAATTCACCCCTCCACTTT. Translated, it gives CASSQGRTGNYNSPLHF.

A word on this clone: Relative to the germline gene, one junction end is altered; a read error may explain this. The chain is built from TRBV3-1 (or the pseudogene TRBV3-2) and TRBJ1-3; TRBD1 might be the D (5 bases). Germline V gene data show CDR1 as LGHDT and CDR2 as YNNKEL (reference sequence). The CDR3 has 16 amino acids. CDR3 sequence (DNA): TGTGCCAGCAGCCAAGATCCGGGGGGTGGGGGAACCACCATATATTTT. Its translation is CASSQDPGGGGTTIYF.

J is TRBJ2-7 and V is TRBV6-2 or TRBV6-3; D gene uncertain. The V gene lost 4 bases and the J gene lost 1 base, with 8 bases spanning the gap. CDR3 length equals 13 residues. Germline V gene sequence: CDR1 MNHEY, CDR2 SVGEGT. This CDR3 reads CASSSPFSYEQYF. The CDR3 nucleotides read TGTGCCAGCAGTTCCCCTTTTTCCTACGAGCAGTACTTC.

V is TRBV18 and J is TRBJ2-3; TRBD2 aligns across 9 bases. J gave up 2 bases and V 6 bases, and 6 bases lay outside the gene matches. The germline gives CDR1 KGHSH, CDR2 LQKENI. This CDR3 region has 15 residues. Here the CDR3 DNA reads TGTGCCAGCTCCGGCGGGGGGGCGATCACAGATACGCAGTATTTT. Translation gives CASSGGGAITDTQYF.

The chain combines TRBV7-9 with TRBJ1-1; 10 bases line up with TRBD1. Germline loops: CDR1 SEHNR, CDR2 FQNEAQ (reference sequence). The CDR3 extends over 14 amino acids. V shed 4 bases and J 6 bases; nucleotides not matched to a gene: 5. The CDR3 spells CASSWGQGIAEAFF. The CDR3 DNA reads as TGTGCCAGCAGCTGGGGACAGGGGATCGCTGAAGCTTTCTTT.

The rearrangement joins TRBV6-1 to TRBJ2-1; 8 nucleotides align to TRBD2. CDR3 length: 17 residues. The V gene end was trimmed by 4 bases and the J gene end by 5 bases; junction bases not matched to a gene: 13. CDR1 MNHNS and CDR2 SASEGT come from the germline V gene. CDR3: CASSVGGLEARNNEQFF. Written as DNA, the CDR3 is TGTGCCAGCAGTGTAGGGGGACTAGAGGCACGAAACAATGAGCAGTTCTTC.

The chain couples TRBV10-3 to TRBJ1-1; D is perhaps TRBD1 (5 bases). The germline gives CDR1 ENHRY, CDR2 SYGVKD. The CDR3 sequence is 13 residues long. Between the trimmed V and J ends, which lost 3 bases and 11 bases, there was a span of 16 bases. DNA of the CDR3: TGTGCCATCAGTGACCCGACGTCAGGGCGGGCTTTCTTT. Translated: CAISDPTSGRAFF.

The V call is TRBV2, the J call TRBJ2-1; possible D gene TRBD1, 6 bases. V lost 6 bases and J lost 12, with 15 bases in between. CDR1 and CDR2 from the germline V gene are SNHLY and FYNNEI. CDR3 length: 12 residues. CDR3 in amino acids: CASRIQGRGQFF. CDR3 coding DNA: TGTGCCAGCAGAATACAGGGACGGGGGCAGTTCTTC.

The chain has TRBV12-3 or TRBV12-4 and TRBJ1-2; tentative D call: TRBD1 (5 bases). Trimming removed 3 bases from V and 2 bases from J, with 7 bases in between. This CDR3 is built from 13 residues. The DNA of the CDR3 is TGTGCCAGCAGTTTTACAGGAAACTATGGCTACACCTTC. Amino acids: CASSFTGNYGYTF.

Only a few counts were recorded for this clone. V gene TRBV7-3 combines with J gene TRBJ1-3; 8 positions match TRBD1. The CDR3 runs 14 residues. Germline CDR1 SGHTA, CDR2 FQGTGA. The J segment lost 1 base and the V segment lost 5 bases, leaving 1 base of the junction unmatched. CDR3 sequence (DNA): TGTGCCAGCAGCCGGACAGGGTCTGGAAACACCATATATTTT. As protein: CASSRTGSGNTIYF. The complete variable domain, with remaining parts taken from reference TRBV7-3 and TRBJ1-3, reads GAGVSQTPSNKVTEKGKYVELRCDPISGHTALYWYRQSLGQGPEFLIYFQGTGAADDSGLPNDRFFAVRPEGSVSTLKIQRTERGDSAVYLCASSRTGSGNTIYFGEGSWLTVV.

This chain connects TRBV5-1 to TRBJ1-2, with 9 nucleotides matching TRBD1. The germline V gene encodes CDR1 SGHRS and CDR2 YFSETQ. The CDR3 consists of 16 residues. Losses at the gene ends were 0 bases for V and 8 bases for J; bases not matched to a gene: 11. The CDR3 DNA is TGCGCCAGCAGCTTGGCAGGACAGGGGATGATCGGAGGCTACACCTTC. It encodes CASSLAGQGMIGGYTF.

V usage is TRBV7-3 and J usage is TRBJ1-2; no firm D call. This CDR3 comprises 14 residues. The germline CDR1 and CDR2 sequences are SGHTA and FQGTGA. V lost 1 base, J lost 2 bases, and 8 bases lay in between. The CDR3 protein is CASSLSTGNYGYTF. The CDR3 DNA reads TGTGCCAGCAGCTTAAGTACCGGGAACTATGGCTACACCTTC.

This clone was observed once. The chain links TRBV11-2 to TRBJ1-2; possibly TRBD1 for D (6 bases). CDR1 is SGHAT, CDR2 FQNNGV, per germline. The ends were cut back, 4 bases at V and 5 bases at J, with 20 bases in the middle. This CDR3 has 16 amino acids. Written as DNA, the CDR3 is TGTGCCAGCAGCTCCGTCTCCGCGGGGGGCGGGTATGGCTACACCTTC. Translation gives CASSSVSAGGGYGYTF.

This clone was found once. Other nucleotide sequences in the sample specify the same CDR3. The chain is built from TRBV5-1 and TRBJ2-7; no definite D call. Germline V gives CDR1 SGHRS, CDR2 YFSETQ. V lost 0 bases, J lost 2 bases, and 3 bases lay in between. The CDR3 consists of 12 residues. The CDR3 region is CASSLDTYEQYF. The DNA of the CDR3 is TGCGCCAGCAGCTTGGATACCTACGAGCAGTACTTC.

The V and J genes are TRBV5-1 and TRBJ1-2, with 9 bases matching TRBD1. CDR3 length: 15 amino acids. The germline V gene has CDR1 SGHRS and CDR2 YFSETQ. Trimming took 5 bases from V and 3 from J; bases not matched to a gene: 8. This CDR3 reads CASRPTGGNDYGYTF. CDR3 nucleotides: TGCGCCAGCAGACCCACAGGGGGCAATGACTATGGCTACACCTTC.

This chain joins TRBV1 and TRBJ2-7; the table gives TRBD1 as D, unverified against the DNA. TRBV1 is a pseudogene segment. The CDR3 sequence is 14 residues long. The CDR3: CTSSPGQLIYEQYF. The CDR3 region has the DNA TGCACCAGCAGCCCCGGACAGCTAATCTACGAGCAGTACTTC.

The V call is TRBV6-5, the J call TRBJ1-5; a possible D gene is TRBD1 (5 bases). Between the trimmed V and J ends, which lost 2 bases and 7 bases, there was a span of 12 bases. CDR1 MNHEY and CDR2 SVGAGI come from the germline V gene. CDR3 length: 14 amino acids. CDR3 coding DNA: TGTGCCAGCAGTTACGGCAGGGTTGGCCAGCCCCAGCATTTT. It encodes CASSYGRVGQPQHF.

The chain is built from TRBV3-1 (or the pseudogene TRBV3-2) and TRBJ1-6, with a weak D call TRBD1 (5 bases). Trimming took 1 base from V and 4 from J, leaving 17 bases between them. Germline values: CDR1 LGHDT, CDR2 YNNKEL (reference sequence). The CDR3 is 18 amino acids. The CDR3 sequence is CASSQGSRTMVYNSPLHF. The CDR3 DNA follows: TGTGCCAGCAGCCAAGGGTCCCGGACAATGGTATATAATTCACCCCTCCACTTT.

The CDR3 DNA follows: TGTGCCAGCAGCTTAGCGGCAGGCAGCCAAGAGACCCAGTACTTC. Its protein product is CASSLAAGSQETQYF. The chain carries TRBV7-2 and TRBJ2-5, with D hard to call. The CDR3 runs to 15 residues. V was cut by 0 bases and J by 1 base, with 9 bases left in between. Germline V gives CDR1 SGHTA, CDR2 FQGNSA. Complete variable domain (other parts from reference TRBV7-2 and TRBJ2-5): GAGVSQSPSNKVTEKGKDVELRCDPISGHTALYWYRQSLGQGLEFLIYFQGNSAPDKSGLPSDRFSAERTGGSVSTLTIQRTQQEDSAVYLCASSLAAGSQETQYFGPGTRLLVL.

V usage is TRBV12-5 and J usage is TRBJ1-5, with 8 nucleotides matching TRBD1. This CDR3 comprises 15 residues. Losses at the gene ends were 6 bases for V and 4 bases for J; bases not matched to a gene: 8. In germline, CDR1 is LGHNT, CDR2 FRNRAP. The CDR3 sequence is CASGEGQAENQPQHF. CDR3 nucleotides: TGTGCTAGTGGAGAGGGACAGGCCGAAAATCAGCCCCAGCATTTT.

This clone showed up just a few times. This rearrangement joins TRBV19 to TRBJ1-6; D ambiguous. Trimming cost V 3 bases and J 6 bases, with 9 bases left between them. The CDR3 sequence is 14 residues long. The germline CDR1 and CDR2 sequences are LNHDA and SQIVND (reference sequence). CDR3: CASSIGLLNSPLHF. The CDR3 bases are TGTGCCAGTAGTATCGGTCTCCTTAATTCACCCCTCCACTTT.

The CDR3 DNA is TGTGCCAGCAGTGACCCCGGGTACCATGAAGCTTTCTTT. This gives the protein CASSDPGYHEAFF. The chain employs TRBV6-1 and TRBJ1-1; D is ambiguous. Per germline, CDR1 MNHNS and CDR2 SASEGT. This CDR3 has 13 amino acids. Trimming removed 3 bases from V and 7 bases from J, with 12 bases in between.

CDR3 sequence reads: CASSWRGSTDTQYF. For the CDR3, the DNA is TGTGCCAGCAGTTGGCGGGGGAGCACAGATACGCAGTATTTT. The V gene is TRBV6-6, the J gene TRBJ2-3, with TRBD2 matching 7 bases. CDR3 length: 14 amino acids. The V and J ends lost 4 bases and 0 bases, in that order; junction bases with no gene match: 1. Per germline, CDR1 MNHNY and CDR2 SVGAGI (reference sequence).

The V and J genes are TRBV5-1 and TRBJ1-1, with D perhaps matching TRBD1 (5 bases). The V and J ends lost 8 bases and 0 bases respectively, with 14 bases between them. Looked up from germline, CDR1 is SGHRS and CDR2 is YFSETQ. The CDR3 length is 14 residues. CDR3 sequence reads: CASSVAGMNTEAFF. CDR3 nucleotide sequence: TGCGCCAGTTCCGTGGCAGGGATGAACACTGAAGCTTTCTTT.